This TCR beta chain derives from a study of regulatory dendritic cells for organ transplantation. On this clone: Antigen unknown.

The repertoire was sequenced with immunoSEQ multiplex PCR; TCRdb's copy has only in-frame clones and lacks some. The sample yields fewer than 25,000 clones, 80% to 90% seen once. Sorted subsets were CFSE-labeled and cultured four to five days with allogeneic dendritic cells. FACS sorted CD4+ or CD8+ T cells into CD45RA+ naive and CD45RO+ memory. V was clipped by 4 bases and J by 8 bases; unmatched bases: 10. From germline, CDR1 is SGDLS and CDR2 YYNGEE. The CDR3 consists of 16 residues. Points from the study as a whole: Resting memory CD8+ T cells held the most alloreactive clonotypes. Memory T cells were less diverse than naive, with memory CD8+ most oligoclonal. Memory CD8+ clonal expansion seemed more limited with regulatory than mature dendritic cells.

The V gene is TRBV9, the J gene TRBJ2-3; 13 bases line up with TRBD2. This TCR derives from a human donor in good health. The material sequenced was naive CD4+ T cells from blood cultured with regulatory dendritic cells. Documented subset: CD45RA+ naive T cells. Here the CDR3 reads CASSLTGTSGDLTQYF. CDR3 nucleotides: TGTGCCAGCAGCTTGACCGGGACTAGCGGGGACCTTACGCAGTATTTT.